A selection of T cell receptor beta chains follows, all from one sample in a study of blood T cell repertoires in COVID-19. This table comes from immunoSEQ multiplex PCR, and its TCRdb copy is limited to in-frame clones, with some not included. Of about 80,000 clones detected, more than 75% appear once; the ten largest clones hold around a fifth. The sequencing input was peripheral blood. These receptors were taken from a human donor in a cohort sampled during active COVID-19. Each CDR3 is given with its conserved first and last residue. D genes are given only for firm matches. The size entry is marked missing in some rows and otherwise reads once, few, many or a size class.

V	size	J	D	CDR3	DNA
TRBV6-2/TRBV6-3	.	TRBJ1-2	.	CASSQSRQGYTF	TGTGCCAGCAGTCAATCACGACAGGGCTACACCTTC
TRBV4-2	.	TRBJ1-4	.	CASSQGLGQTLNEKLFF	TGTGCCAGCAGCCAAGGATTGGGCCAGACGCTCAATGAAAAACTGTTTTTT
TRBV3-1/TRBV3-2	.	TRBJ1-1	.	CASSHVGRMNTEAFF	TGTGCCAGCAGCCACGTCGGCAGGATGAACACTGAAGCTTTCTTT
TRBV24-1	few	TRBJ1-1	TRBD1	CATSDFQGARAFF	TGTGCCACCAGTGATTTTCAGGGGGCGAGAGCTTTCTTT
TRBV9	.	TRBJ1-2	TRBD1	CASSSPQGQYGYTF	TGTGCCAGCAGCAGCCCACAGGGACAGTATGGCTACACCTTC
TRBV6-5	once	TRBJ1-5	TRBD1	CASSPGGAGQPQHF	TGTGCCAGCAGTCCAGGGGGCGCCGGTCAGCCCCAGCATTTT
TRBV2	.	TRBJ2-5	.	CASSEALGGETQYF	TGTGCCAGCAGTGAAGCTCTTGGAGGGGAGACCCAGTACTTC
TRBV28	once	TRBJ2-3	TRBD2	CASSSPAGGPGDTQYF	TGTGCCAGCAGTTCCCCAGCGGGGGGGCCAGGAGATACGCAGTATTTT
TRBV18	.	TRBJ1-5	TRBD1	CASSLQGGDQPQHF	TGTGCCAGCTCACTACAGGGGGGGGATCAGCCCCAGCATTTT
TRBV6-5	.	TRBJ1-2	TRBD1	CASSHTGQAYYGYTF	TGTGCCAGCAGCCATACAGGACAGGCGTACTATGGCTACACCTTC
TRBV5-1	.	TRBJ1-2	TRBD1	CASSHDRGNGYTF	TGCGCCAGCAGCCACGACAGGGGTAATGGCTACACCTTC
TRBV5-4	.	TRBJ1-6	.	CASSLIRENSPLHF	TGTGCCAGCAGCTTGATACGGGAAAATTCACCCCTCCACTTT
TRBV18	.	TRBJ2-3	TRBD1	CASSTQTGGPRNTQYF	TGTGCCAGCTCAACCCAAACAGGGGGACCGCGAAATACGCAGTATTTT
TRBV6-5	.	TRBJ2-5	TRBD1	CASRQTGGYRETQYF	TGTGCCAGCAGACAAACAGGGGGATATCGAGAGACCCAGTACTTC
TRBV6-5	.	TRBJ1-4	.	CASSLDTTNEKLFF	TGTGCCAGCAGTCTCGACACAACTAATGAAAAACTGTTTTTT
TRBV19	.	TRBJ1-2	.	CASSTGPNYGYTF	TGTGCCAGTAGTACAGGGCCCAACTATGGCTACACCTTC
TRBV5-1	.	TRBJ2-6	.	CASSQGSGANVLTF	TGCGCCAGCAGCCAGGGCTCTGGGGCCAACGTCCTGACTTTC
TRBV27	.	TRBJ1-6	.	CASSQAEGKEGYSPLHF	TGTGCCAGCAGTCAAGCGGAAGGGAAAGAGGGTTATTCACCCCTCCACTTT
TRBV5-8	.	TRBJ1-3	.	CASSLSRDGNTIYF	TGTGCCAGCAGCTTGTCCAGGGATGGAAACACCATATATTTT
TRBV19	.	TRBJ2-7	TRBD1	CASSLAGGPNEQYF	TGTGCCAGTAGTTTGGCAGGGGGCCCCAACGAGCAGTACTTC
TRBV7-9	.	TRBJ2-5	.	CASSSGLQETQYF	TGTGCCAGCAGCTCGGGACTGCAAGAGACCCAGTACTTC
TRBV3-1/TRBV3-2	.	TRBJ1-2	TRBD1	CASSPGQGGYGYTF	TGTGCCAGCAGCCCGGGACAGGGAGGTTATGGCTACACCTTC
TRBV7-9	.	TRBJ2-6	.	CASSPPQGRGANVLTF	TGTGCCAGCAGCCCCCCTCAGGGGAGAGGGGCCAACGTCCTGACTTTC
TRBV16	.	TRBJ1-1	.	CASSQRPGDTEAFF	TGTGCCAGCAGCCAACGGCCCGGGGACACTGAAGCTTTCTTT
TRBV5-1	.	TRBJ1-4	TRBD1	CASSLNRGREKLFF	TGCGCCAGCAGCTTGAACAGGGGGAGGGAAAAACTGTTTTTT
TRBV5-8	.	TRBJ1-5	.	CASSSLTDYQPQHF	TGTGCCAGCAGCTCCCTGACAGACTATCAGCCCCAGCATTTT
TRBV5-1	.	TRBJ1-1	.	CASTWGQGYTEAFF	TGCGCCAGCACCTGGGGGCAGGGTTACACTGAAGCTTTCTTT
TRBV11-2	.	TRBJ2-3	.	CASSRWTSSTDTQYF	TGTGCCAGCAGTCGCTGGACTTCTAGCACAGATACGCAGTATTTT
TRBV18	once	TRBJ2-1	TRBD2	CASSPHRAGGNNEQFF	TGTGCCAGCTCACCTCATAGGGCGGGGGGGAACAATGAGCAGTTCTTC
TRBV4-1	.	TRBJ1-5	.	CASSQGRGGNQPQHF	TGCGCCAGCAGCCAAGGGCGGGGAGGCAATCAGCCCCAGCATTTT
TRBV5-4	.	TRBJ2-1	TRBD2	CASSRGTSGSYNEQFF	TGTGCCAGCAGCCGGGGGACTAGCGGCTCCTACAATGAGCAGTTCTTC